The T cell receptor beta chain described here comes from a study of shared clonotypes between healthy human individuals. As to this clone: Its antigen is still unknown.

The germline V gene has CDR1 MNHEY and CDR2 SMNVEV (reference sequence). The CDR3 length is 16 residues. Trimming removed 5 bases at V and 5 bases at J, with 21 bases between. Naive CD8 populations comprised CD45RO-negative cells positively selected for CCR7, excluding terminally differentiated effector memory CD45RA+ cells. Study results and limitations: The naive CD4 repertoires of a few donors were compared, and approximately 4.7% of clonotypes were shared.

Original methodology: ImmunoSEQ output held junction-only sequences without quality scores, so filtering differed. Sequencing used immunoSEQ multiplex PCR; TCRdb keeps in-frame clones, though not all of them. The DNA gave D and trimming, while V, J and clone size come from that table. The table shows around 2,100,000 clones, with roughly 95% occurring only once. This TCR was sampled from a man aged 18-30 years in good health. The chain has TRBV27 and TRBJ2-5; D unclear. Sequenced input: naive CD8+ T cells sorted from blood. CDR3 residues: CASSPSSGESAETQYF. The CDR3 bases are TGTGCCAGCAGTCCCTCCTCAGGAGAAAGCGCGGAGACCCAGTACTTC.